The clone carrying this T cell receptor (beta chain) was seen at least ten times. Its antigen remains unidentified. The CDR3 covers 15 residues. Trimming cost V 6 bases and J 6 bases, with 18 bases left between them. The sample originates from a study of T cells in Graves' hyperthyroidism and ophthalmopathy. Regarding the study as a whole: Among thyroid clonotypes expanded above 0.001, most also appeared in blood.

Researchers took RNA transcripts and amplified the TCR beta CDR3 regions from them. The HTBI primer set drove a first-round RT-PCR of the TCR CDR3. TCRdb reprocessed the multiplex PCR reads via MiXCR and lists one record per CDR3 protein. Of 540,000 or so distinct CDR3 sequences detected, about 43% appear once; the ten largest clones hold 15% to 20%. Not enrolled were patients with uncontrolled infection, other autoimmune disease, pregnancy or lactation. Sequencing was performed on peripheral blood or thyroid tissue (not recorded which). The source is an adult woman with Graves' disease, either hyperthyroidism or ophthalmopathy (not recorded which). The J gene is TRBJ1-5, the V gene TRBV12-3 or TRBV12-4; D is possibly TRBD1 (6 bases). CDR3: CASSSLTGLGQPQHF. The CDR3 DNA reads TGTGCCAGCAGCAGCCTGACAGGTTTGGGTCAGCCCCAGCATTTT.